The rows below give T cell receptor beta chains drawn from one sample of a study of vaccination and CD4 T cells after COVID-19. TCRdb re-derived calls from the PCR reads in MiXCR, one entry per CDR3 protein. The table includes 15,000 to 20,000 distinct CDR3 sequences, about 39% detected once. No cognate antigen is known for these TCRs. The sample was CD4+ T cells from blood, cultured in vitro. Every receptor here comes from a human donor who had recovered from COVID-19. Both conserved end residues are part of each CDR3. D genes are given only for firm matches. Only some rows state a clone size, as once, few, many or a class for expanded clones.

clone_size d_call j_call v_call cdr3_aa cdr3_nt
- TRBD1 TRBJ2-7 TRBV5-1 CASSLDPGQGAQEQYF TGCGCCAGCAGCTTGGATCCGGGACAGGGGGCTCAGGAGCAGTACTTC
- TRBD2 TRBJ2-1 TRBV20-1 CSARLAGEPINEQFF TGCAGTGCTAGACTAGCGGGGGAACCCATCAATGAGCAGTTCTTC
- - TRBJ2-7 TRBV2 CASSAGFSYEQYF TGTGCCAGCAGTGCAGGGTTTTCCTACGAGCAGTACTTC
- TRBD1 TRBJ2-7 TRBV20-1 CSARGTGGKSYEQYF TGCAGTGCTAGGGGGACAGGGGGGAAGTCCTACGAGCAGTACTTC
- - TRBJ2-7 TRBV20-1 CSAARQEEYF TGCAGTGCCGCCCGACAAGAAGAGTACTTC
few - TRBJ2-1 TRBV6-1 CASGRGFSGNEQFF TGTGCCTCCGGCCGAGGTTTCTCGGGCAATGAGCAGTTCTTC
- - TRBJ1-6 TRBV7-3 CASSLSGGYNSPLHF TGTGCCAGCAGCTTAAGCGGGGGATATAATTCACCCCTCCACTTT
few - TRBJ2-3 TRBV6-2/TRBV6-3 CASSYGDDTQYF TGTGCCAGCAGTTACGGGGACGATACGCAGTATTTT
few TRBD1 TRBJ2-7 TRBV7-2 CASTEGQLRDEQYF TGTGCCAGCACCGAGGGACAGCTCAGGGACGAGCAGTACTTC
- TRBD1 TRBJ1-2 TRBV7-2 CASSLGQTPGYTF TGTGCCAGCAGCTTGGGACAGACCCCTGGCTACACCTTC
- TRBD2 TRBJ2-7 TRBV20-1 CSFPRPSGNSYEQYF TGCAGTTTTCCGAGACCTAGCGGCAACTCCTACGAGCAGTACTTC